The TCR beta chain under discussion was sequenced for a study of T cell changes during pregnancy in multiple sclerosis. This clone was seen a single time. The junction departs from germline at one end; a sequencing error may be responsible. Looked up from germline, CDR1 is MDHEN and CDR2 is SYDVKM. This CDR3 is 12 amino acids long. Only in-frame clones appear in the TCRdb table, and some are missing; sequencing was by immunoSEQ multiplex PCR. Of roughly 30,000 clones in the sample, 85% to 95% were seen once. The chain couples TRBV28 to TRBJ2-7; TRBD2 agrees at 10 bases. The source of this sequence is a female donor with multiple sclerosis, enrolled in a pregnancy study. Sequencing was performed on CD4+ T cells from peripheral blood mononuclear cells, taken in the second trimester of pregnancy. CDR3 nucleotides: TGTGCCAGCAGTTCCGGGACTAGCGTAGTCACCTTC. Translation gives CASSSGTSVVTF.